What follows is one T cell receptor (beta chain) and its context. These data originate in a study of blood T cell repertoires in COVID-19. Patients in Seattle were enrolled during active infection, then followed longitudinally. In the original workflow: Reference gene primers were amplified, and this amplification served to estimate nucleated cell counts. Clones were sequenced by immunoSEQ multiplex PCR, and TCRdb holds only the in-frame ones, with some missing. V, J and clone size are those of that table, while D and trimming were read from the DNA. The sample records roughly 99,000 clones, just over 85% being singletons. Trimming took 4 bases from V and 8 from J, leaving 20 bases between them. This CDR3 has 15 amino acids. CDR1 is KGHDR, CDR2 SFDVKD, per germline.

The source material was peripheral blood. This sequence joins TRBV24-1 and TRBJ2-7, with D possibly being TRBD1 (5 bases). The source is a man aged 50-59 years with COVID-19, enrolled during active disease. As DNA, the CDR3 is TGTGCCACCAGTGACCCGCAGGGATCACTTAGGAAGCAGTACTTC. Residues: CATSDPQGSLRKQYF.